This T cell receptor (beta chain) stems from a study of blood T cells in healthy people across ages. A second about 6 to 12 cycle PCR used barcoded and J-beta primers. One entry per CDR3 protein, called by TCRdb with MiXCR from the 5' RACE reads. The sample holds hundreds of thousands of distinct CDR3 sequences, about 51% seen once. This clonotype has more than one count but fewer than ten. Germline V CDR1 and CDR2: DFQATT, SNEGSKA (reference sequence). CDR3 size: 17 residues. V was clipped by 0 bases and J by 3 bases, with 19 bases between them. The rearrangement uses TRBV20-1 and TRBJ2-3; D perhaps matches TRBD2 (6 bases). The sequenced material came from blood. The clonotype comes from a woman of 80 years or more in good health. The CDR3 bases are TGCAGTGCTAGAGATATGGCGGGGCCCCCCTTGACAGATACGCAGTATTTT. It codes for CSARDMAGPPLTDTQYF.